The T cell receptor beta chain under discussion was sequenced for a study of T cell responses to AZD1222 COVID-19 vaccine. For the study at large: Second-dose intervals of approximately 4 or approximately 12 weeks were pooled. Study-level points and caveats: A mostly white British donor set with more females was recruited, and clonal diversity was possibly underestimated. Two doses of AZD1222 preceded a rise in Spike-specific TCR breadth and depth. Nearly half of the spike-specific TCRs reportedly recognize variant regions that carry no mutations.

Germline CDR1 and CDR2: SGHTA and FQGNSA. There are 16 residues in the CDR3. V dropped 1 base and J dropped 12; count of bases not matched to a gene: 12. Comments on this clone: The target antigen is unknown.

Using immunoSEQ multiplex PCR, the repertoire was profiled, and TCRdb retains in-frame clones only, with some absent. The sample has 150,000 or so clones, 85% to 90% seen once. This specimen was peripheral blood, taken on day 0 of AZD1222 vaccination. This TCR derives from an adult in good health. This chain connects TRBV7-2 to TRBJ2-1; TRBD2 matches 10 bases. The CDR3 DNA sequence: TGTGCCAGCAGCTTAGGAGGTAGCGGGGGGCCAAGAGGGCAGTTCTTC. Amino acids: CASSLGGSGGPRGQFF.